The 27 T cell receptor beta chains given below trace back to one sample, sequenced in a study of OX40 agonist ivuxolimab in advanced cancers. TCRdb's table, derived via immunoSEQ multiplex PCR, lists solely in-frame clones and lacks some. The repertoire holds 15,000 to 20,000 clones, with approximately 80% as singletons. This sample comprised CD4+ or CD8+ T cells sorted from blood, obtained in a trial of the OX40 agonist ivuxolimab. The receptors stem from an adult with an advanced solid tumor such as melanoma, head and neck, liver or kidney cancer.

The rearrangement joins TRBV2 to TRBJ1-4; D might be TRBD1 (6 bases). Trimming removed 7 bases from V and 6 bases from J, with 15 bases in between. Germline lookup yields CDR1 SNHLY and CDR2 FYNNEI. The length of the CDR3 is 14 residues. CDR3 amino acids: CASTKGGADEKLFF. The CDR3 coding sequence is TGTGCCAGCACTAAGGGGGGTGCGGATGAAAAACTGTTTTTT.

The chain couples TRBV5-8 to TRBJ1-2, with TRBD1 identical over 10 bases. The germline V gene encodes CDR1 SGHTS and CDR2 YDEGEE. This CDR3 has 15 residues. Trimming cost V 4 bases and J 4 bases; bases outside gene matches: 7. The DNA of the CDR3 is TGTGCCAGCAGCCGTGACAGGGGGCAAAGCTATGGCTACACCTTC. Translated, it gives CASSRDRGQSYGYTF.

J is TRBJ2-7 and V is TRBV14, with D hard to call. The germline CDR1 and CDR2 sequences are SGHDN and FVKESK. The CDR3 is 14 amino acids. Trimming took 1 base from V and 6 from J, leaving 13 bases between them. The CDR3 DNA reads TGTGCCAGCAGCCAAGCCCAAGGCGTCTCCGAGCAGTACTTC. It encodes CASSQAQGVSEQYF.

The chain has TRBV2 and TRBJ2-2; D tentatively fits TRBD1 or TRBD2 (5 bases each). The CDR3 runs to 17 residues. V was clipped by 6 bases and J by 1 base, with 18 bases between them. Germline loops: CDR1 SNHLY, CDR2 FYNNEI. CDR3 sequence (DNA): TGTGCCAGCAGCCAAACCGGGGCAACAAGGAACACCGGGGAGCTGTTTTTT. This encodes CASSQTGATRNTGELFF.

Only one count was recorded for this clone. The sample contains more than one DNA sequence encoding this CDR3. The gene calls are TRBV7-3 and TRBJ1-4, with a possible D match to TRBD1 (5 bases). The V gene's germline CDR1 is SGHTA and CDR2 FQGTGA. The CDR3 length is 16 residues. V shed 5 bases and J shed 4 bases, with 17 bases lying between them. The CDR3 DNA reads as TGTGCCAGCAGCCAAAACCGGGACCCCAATAATGAAAAACTGTTTTTT. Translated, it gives CASSQNRDPNNEKLFF.

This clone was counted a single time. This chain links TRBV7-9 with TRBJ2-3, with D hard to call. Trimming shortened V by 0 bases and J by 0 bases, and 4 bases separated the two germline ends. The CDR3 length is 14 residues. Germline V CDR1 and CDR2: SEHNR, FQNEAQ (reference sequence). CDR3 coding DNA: TGTGCCAGCAGCTTAGCGGCTAGCACAGATACGCAGTATTTT. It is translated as CASSLAASTDTQYF.

DNA for the CDR3: TGTGCCAGCAAGGGCCTAGCGGGTGGAAGCTCCTACAATGAGCAGTTCTTC. It specifies CASKGLAGGSSYNEQFF. The V and J genes are TRBV2 and TRBJ2-1; 8 positions agree with TRBD2. CDR1 and CDR2 (germline): SNHLY, FYNNEI. The CDR3 is 17 amino acids. The V gene end was trimmed by 7 bases and the J gene end by 0 bases; junction bases not matched to a gene: 11.

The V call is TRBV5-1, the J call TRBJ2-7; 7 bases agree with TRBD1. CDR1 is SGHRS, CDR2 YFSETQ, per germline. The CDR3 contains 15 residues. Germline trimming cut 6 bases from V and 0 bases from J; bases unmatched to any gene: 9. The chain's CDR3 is CASTVSGQSSYEQYF. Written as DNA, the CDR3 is TGCGCCAGCACCGTGTCGGGACAGAGCTCCTACGAGCAGTACTTC.

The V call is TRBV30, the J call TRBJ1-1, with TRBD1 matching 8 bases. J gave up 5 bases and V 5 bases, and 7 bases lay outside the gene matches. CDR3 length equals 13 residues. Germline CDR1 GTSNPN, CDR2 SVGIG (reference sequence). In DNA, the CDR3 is TGTGCCTGGCACTTGAGGACAGGGACTGAAGCTTTCTTT. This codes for CAWHLRTGTEAFF.

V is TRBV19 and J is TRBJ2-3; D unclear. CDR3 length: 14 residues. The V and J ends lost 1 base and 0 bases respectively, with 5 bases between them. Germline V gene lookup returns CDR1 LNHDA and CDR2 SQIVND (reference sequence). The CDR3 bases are TGTGCCAGTAGTATAGGGGCTAGCACAGATACGCAGTATTTT. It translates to CASSIGASTDTQYF.

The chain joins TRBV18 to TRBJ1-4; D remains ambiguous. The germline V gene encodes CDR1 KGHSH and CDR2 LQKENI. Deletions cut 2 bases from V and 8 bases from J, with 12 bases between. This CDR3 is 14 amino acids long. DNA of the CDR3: TGTGCCAGCTCACCATCTGGGATAAAGGAAAAACTGTTTTTT. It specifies CASSPSGIKEKLFF.

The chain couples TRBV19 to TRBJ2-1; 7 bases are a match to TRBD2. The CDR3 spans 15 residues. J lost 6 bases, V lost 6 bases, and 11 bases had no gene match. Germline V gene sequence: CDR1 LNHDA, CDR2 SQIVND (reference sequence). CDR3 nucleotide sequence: TGTGCCAGTAGGGGGTCGATAGCGGGCTCCAATGAGCAGTTCTTC. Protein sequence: CASRGSIAGSNEQFF.

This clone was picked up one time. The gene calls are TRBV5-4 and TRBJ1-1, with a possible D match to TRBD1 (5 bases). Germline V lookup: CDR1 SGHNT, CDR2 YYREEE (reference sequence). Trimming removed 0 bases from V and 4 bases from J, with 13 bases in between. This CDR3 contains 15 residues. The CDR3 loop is CASSLENAGGTEAFF. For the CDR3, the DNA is TGTGCCAGCAGCTTGGAAAATGCGGGGGGCACTGAAGCTTTCTTT.

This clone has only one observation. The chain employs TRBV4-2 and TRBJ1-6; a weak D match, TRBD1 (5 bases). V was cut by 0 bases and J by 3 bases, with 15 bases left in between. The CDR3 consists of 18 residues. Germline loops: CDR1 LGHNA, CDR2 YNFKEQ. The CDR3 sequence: CASSQDRGRSGYNSPLHF. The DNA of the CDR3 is TGTGCCAGCAGCCAAGATAGGGGCAGGTCGGGCTATAATTCACCCCTCCACTTT.

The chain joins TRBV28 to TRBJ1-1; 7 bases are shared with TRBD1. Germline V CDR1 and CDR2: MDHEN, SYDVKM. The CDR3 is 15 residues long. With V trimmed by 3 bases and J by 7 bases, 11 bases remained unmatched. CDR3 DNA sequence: TGTGCCAGCAGTTTGGCCGGGACAGCCCGGGGTGAAGCTTTCTTT. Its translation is CASSLAGTARGEAFF.

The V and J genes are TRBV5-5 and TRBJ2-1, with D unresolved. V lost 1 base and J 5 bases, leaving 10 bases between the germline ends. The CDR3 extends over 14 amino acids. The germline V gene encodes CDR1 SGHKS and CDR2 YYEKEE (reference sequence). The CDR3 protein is CASSLKPRDNEQFF. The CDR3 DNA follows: TGTGCCAGCAGCTTGAAGCCTAGGGACAATGAGCAGTTCTTC.

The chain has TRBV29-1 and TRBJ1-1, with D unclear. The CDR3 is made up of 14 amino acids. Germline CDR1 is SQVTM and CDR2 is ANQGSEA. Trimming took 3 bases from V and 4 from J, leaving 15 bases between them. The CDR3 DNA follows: TGCAGCGTTGATATGGCTGGTTCGGGCACTGAAGCTTTCTTT. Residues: CSVDMAGSGTEAFF. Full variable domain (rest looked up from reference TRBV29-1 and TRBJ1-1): SAVISQKPSRDICQRGTSLTIQCQVDSQVTMMFWYRQQPGQSLTLIATANQGSEATYESGFVIDKFPISRPNLTFSTLTVSNMSPEDSSIYLCSVDMAGSGTEAFFGQGTRLTVV.

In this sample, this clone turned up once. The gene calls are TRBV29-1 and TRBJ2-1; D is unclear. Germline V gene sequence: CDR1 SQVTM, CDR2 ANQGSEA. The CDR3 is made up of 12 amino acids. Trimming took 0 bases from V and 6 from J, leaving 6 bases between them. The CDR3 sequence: CSVEEPGNEQFF. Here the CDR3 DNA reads TGCAGCGTTGAAGAACCTGGCAATGAGCAGTTCTTC.

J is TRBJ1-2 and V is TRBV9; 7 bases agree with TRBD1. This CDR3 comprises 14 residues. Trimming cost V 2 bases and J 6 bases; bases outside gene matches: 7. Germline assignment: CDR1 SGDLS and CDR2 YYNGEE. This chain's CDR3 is CASSVEGARNGYTF. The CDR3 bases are TGTGCCAGCAGCGTTGAGGGGGCCCGCAATGGCTACACCTTC.

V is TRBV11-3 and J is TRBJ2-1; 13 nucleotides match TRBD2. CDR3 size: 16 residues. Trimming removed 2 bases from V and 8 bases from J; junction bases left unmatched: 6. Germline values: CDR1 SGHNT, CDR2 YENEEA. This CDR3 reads CASSLTGTSGTDEQFF. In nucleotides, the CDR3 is TGTGCCAGCAGCTTAACCGGGACTAGCGGGACGGATGAGCAGTTCTTC.

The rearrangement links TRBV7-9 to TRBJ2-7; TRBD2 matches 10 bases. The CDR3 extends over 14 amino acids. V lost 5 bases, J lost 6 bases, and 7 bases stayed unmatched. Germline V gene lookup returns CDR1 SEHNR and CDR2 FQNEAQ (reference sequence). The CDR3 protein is CASSPSGGGGEQYF. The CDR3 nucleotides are TGTGCCAGCAGCCCCAGCGGGGGGGGCGGCGAGCAGTACTTC.

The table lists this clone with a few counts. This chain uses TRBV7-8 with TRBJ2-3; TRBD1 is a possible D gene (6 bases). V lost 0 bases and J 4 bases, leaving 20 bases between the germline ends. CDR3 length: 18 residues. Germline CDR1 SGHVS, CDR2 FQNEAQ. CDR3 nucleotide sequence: TGTGCCAGCAGCTTAGCCCTACTGGGACAAGAGGCCCCAGATACGCAGTATTTT. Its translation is CASSLALLGQEAPDTQYF.

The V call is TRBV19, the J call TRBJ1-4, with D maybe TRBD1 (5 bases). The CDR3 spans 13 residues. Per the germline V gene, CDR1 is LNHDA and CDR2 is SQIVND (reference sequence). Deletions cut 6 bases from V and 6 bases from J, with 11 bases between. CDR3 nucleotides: TGTGCCAGTAGCGTAGGGGTTGATGAAAAACTGTTTTTT. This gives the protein CASSVGVDEKLFF.

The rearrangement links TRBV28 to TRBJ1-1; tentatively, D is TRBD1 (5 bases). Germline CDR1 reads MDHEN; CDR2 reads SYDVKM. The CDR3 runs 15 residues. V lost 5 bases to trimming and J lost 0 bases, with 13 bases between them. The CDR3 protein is CASSPRGTMNTEAFF. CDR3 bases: TGTGCCAGCAGTCCTAGGGGAACGATGAACACTGAAGCTTTCTTT.

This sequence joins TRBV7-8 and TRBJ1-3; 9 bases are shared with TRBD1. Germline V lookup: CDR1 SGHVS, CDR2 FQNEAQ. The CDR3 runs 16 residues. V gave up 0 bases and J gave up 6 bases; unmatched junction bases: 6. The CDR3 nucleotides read TGTGCCAGCAGCTTAGCTCCCGGGACAGGGATAAACACCATATATTTT. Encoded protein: CASSLAPGTGINTIYF.

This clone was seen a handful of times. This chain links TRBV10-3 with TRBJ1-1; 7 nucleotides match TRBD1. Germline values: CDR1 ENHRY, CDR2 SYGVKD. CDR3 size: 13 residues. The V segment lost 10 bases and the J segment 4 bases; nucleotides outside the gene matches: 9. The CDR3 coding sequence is TGTGCCAGCAACCGACAGGGTAGCACTGAAGCTTTCTTT. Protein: CASNRQGSTEAFF.

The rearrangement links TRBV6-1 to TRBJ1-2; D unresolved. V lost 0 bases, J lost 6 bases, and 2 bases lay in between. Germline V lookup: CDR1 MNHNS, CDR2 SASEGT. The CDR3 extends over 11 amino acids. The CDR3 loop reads CASSEADGYTF. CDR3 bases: TGTGCCAGCAGTGAAGCGGATGGCTACACCTTC.